Each of the 32 T cell receptor beta chains below was sequenced from the same sample in a study of shared clonotypes between healthy human individuals. The method was immunoSEQ multiplex PCR; TCRdb's version includes in-frame clones alone and lacks a portion of them. The sample includes roughly 2.4 million clones, approximately 94% seen only once; the top ten take less than 0.15%. Sequencing was done on a sample of naive CD4+ T cells sorted from blood. Subset of the sample: CD45RA+ positively selected. The receptors derive from a man aged 18 to 30 in good health.

This chain connects TRBV6-4 to TRBJ1-1, with 7 bases matching TRBD1. CDR3 size: 11 residues. V trimming: 6 bases; J trimming: 9 bases; junction bases outside the gene matches: 4. Germline CDR1 reads MRHNA; CDR2 reads SNTAGT. The CDR3 spells CASRSGQKAFF. The CDR3 nucleotides are TGTGCCAGCAGATCGGGACAGAAAGCTTTCTTT.

This chain joins TRBV5-5 and TRBJ1-6; 8 bases match TRBD1. Germline loops: CDR1 SGHKS, CDR2 YYEKEE (reference sequence). The CDR3 runs to 16 residues. With 4 bases clipped from V and 5 bases from J, the junction kept 8 bases outside the gene matches. As DNA, the CDR3 is TGTGCCAGCAGCCCCAGGACAGGGATGGATAATTCACCCCTCCACTTT. This gives the protein CASSPRTGMDNSPLHF.

The chain carries TRBV4-2 and TRBJ2-1, with TRBD2 matching over 11 bases. Losses at the gene ends were 1 base for V and 6 bases for J; bases not matched to a gene: 2. The CDR3 covers 15 residues. CDR1 and CDR2 (germline): LGHNA, YNFKEQ. The CDR3 coding sequence is TGTGCCAGCAGCCAAGCAACTAGCGGGAGCAATGAGCAGTTCTTC. Translation: CASSQATSGSNEQFF.

CDR3 in DNA: TGTGCCAGCAGAGGACAGATCTACGAGCAGTACTTC. The encoded protein is CASRGQIYEQYF. V and J are TRBV25-1 and TRBJ2-7, with D possibly matching TRBD1 (6 bases). Germline CDR1 MGHDK, CDR2 SYGVNS. The ends were cut back, 6 bases at V and 3 bases at J, with 9 bases in the middle. This CDR3 comprises 12 residues.

The rearrangement links TRBV10-3 to TRBJ2-7; D may be TRBD1 (6 bases). Germline V gene lookup returns CDR1 ENHRY and CDR2 SYGVKD. The V end was cut by 3 bases, the J end by 0 bases, with 18 bases between. The CDR3 is 17 residues long. This CDR3 reads CAISDTITGFSSYEQYF. The CDR3 DNA reads TGTGCCATCAGTGACACGATAACAGGGTTCAGCTCCTACGAGCAGTACTTC.

The CDR3 here is CASSPGAGYNTGELFF. The CDR3 DNA is TGCGCCAGCAGCCCTGGAGCGGGGTATAACACCGGGGAGCTGTTTTTT. The chain is built from TRBV5-1 and TRBJ2-2; the match to TRBD2 covers 7 bases. Germline CDR1 and CDR2: SGHRS and YFSETQ. The CDR3 is made up of 16 amino acids. With 4 bases clipped from V and 2 bases from J, the junction kept 8 bases outside the gene matches.

This rearrangement joins TRBV10-3 to TRBJ1-2, with D maybe TRBD1 (5 bases). The length of the CDR3 is 12 residues. Germline lookup yields CDR1 ENHRY and CDR2 SYGVKD. The V and J ends lost 4 bases and 4 bases respectively, with 7 bases between them. The CDR3 bases are TGTGCCATCAGTGGGGACCTCTATGGCTACACCTTC. Translation: CAISGDLYGYTF.

This chain uses TRBV29-1 with TRBJ1-6; TRBD1 matches 10 bases. This CDR3 has 14 residues. CDR1 and CDR2 (germline): SQVTM, ANQGSEA. V shed 7 bases and J 3 bases; nucleotides not matched to a gene: 3. In DNA form, the CDR3 reads TGCAGCGGGGGGGACAGGGGCTATAATTCACCCCTCCACTTT. This gives the protein CSGGDRGYNSPLHF.

The rearrangement uses TRBV6-1 and TRBJ2-1, with D possibly matching TRBD2 (5 bases). Per the germline V gene, CDR1 is MNHNS and CDR2 is SASEGT. The CDR3 covers 15 residues. V lost 2 bases, J lost 2 bases, and 10 bases lay in between. CDR3 residues: CASSEYSGTYNEQFF. The DNA for the CDR3 is TGTGCCAGCAGTGAATATTCGGGGACCTACAATGAGCAGTTCTTC.

The chain recombines TRBV5-4 with TRBJ1-6, with D perhaps TRBD1 (5 bases). Germline CDR1 and CDR2: SGHNT and YYREEE (reference sequence). CDR3 length: 14 residues. The V end lost 0 bases, the J end lost 8 bases, and 9 bases lay between the germline ends. CDR3 in amino acids: CASSLGRDDSPLHF. The CDR3, as DNA: TGTGCCAGCAGCTTGGGCAGGGACGATTCACCCCTCCACTTT.

The chain joins TRBV10-2 to TRBJ1-2; D remains unclear. The CDR3 runs to 15 residues. Germline loops: CDR1 WSHSY, CDR2 SAAADI. Trimming took 3 bases from V and 8 from J, leaving 19 bases between them. Here the CDR3 reads CASSDSRGPISGYTF. In DNA, the CDR3 is TGCGCCAGCAGTGACTCCCGAGGGCCCATATCCGGCTACACCTTC.

The genes are TRBV4-1 and TRBJ1-5, with 9 bases fitting TRBD1. V dropped 4 bases and J dropped 2; count of bases not matched to a gene: 6. CDR3 size: 16 residues. Germline CDR1 and CDR2: MGHRA and YSYEKL. The CDR3, as DNA: TGCGCCAGCAGCCGCACCGGGACAGGGCGCAATCAGCCCCAGCATTTT. Translation gives CASSRTGTGRNQPQHF.

The V call is TRBV9, the J call TRBJ2-4, with D possibly matching TRBD1 (5 bases). Trimming removed 4 bases at V and 3 bases at J, with 17 bases between. CDR1 SGDLS and CDR2 YYNGEE come from the germline V gene. The CDR3 is 16 amino acids. CDR3 bases: TGTGCCAGCAGCCCTGGACACGAGAAAGGCAAAAACATTCAGTACTTC. It codes for CASSPGHEKGKNIQYF.

CDR3 residues: CASSEEGGSSYEQYF. The CDR3 DNA follows: TGTGCCAGCAGTGAAGAGGGGGGGTCGTCCTACGAGCAGTACTTC. This chain links TRBV6-1 with TRBJ2-7; perhaps TRBD2 as D (7 bases). V was clipped by 1 base and J by 1 base, with 11 bases between them. Germline V gene lookup returns CDR1 MNHNS and CDR2 SASEGT. The CDR3 consists of 15 residues.

The gene calls are TRBV2 and TRBJ2-7; D might be TRBD1 or TRBD2, each matching 5 bases. V was clipped by 6 bases and J by 0 bases, with 12 bases between them. The CDR3 is 14 residues long. Germline CDR1 is SNHLY and CDR2 is FYNNEI. Here the CDR3 reads CASRPGRSSYEQYF. In nucleotides, the CDR3 is TGTGCCAGCAGGCCGGGACGGAGCTCCTACGAGCAGTACTTC.

Concerning this clone itself: The sample contains more than one DNA sequence encoding this CDR3. The chain combines TRBV7-9 with TRBJ2-7; the D gene could be TRBD1 or TRBD2 (5 bases each). V lost 5 bases and J lost 1, with 12 bases in between. This CDR3 spans 14 amino acids. Germline V gene sequence: CDR1 SEHNR, CDR2 FQNEAQ (reference sequence). CDR3 in amino acids: CASSPKGPSYEQYF. DNA of the CDR3: TGTGCCAGCAGCCCAAAGGGACCATCCTACGAGCAGTACTTC. Full variable domain (rest looked up from reference TRBV7-9 and TRBJ2-7): DTGVSQNPRHKITKRGQNVTFRCDPISEHNRLYWYRQTLGQGPEFLTYFQNEAQLEKSRLLSDRFSAERPKGSFSTLEIQRTEQGDSAMYLCASSPKGPSYEQYFGPGTRLTVT.

J is TRBJ2-5 and V is TRBV15, with 15 bases aligning to TRBD2. This CDR3 is 17 amino acids long. Germline loops: CDR1 LNHNV, CDR2 YYDKDF (reference sequence). V was clipped by 3 bases and J by 2 bases; unmatched bases: 4. The CDR3 spells CATSRGTSGGLQETQYF. The CDR3 coding sequence is TGTGCCACCAGCAGGGGGACTAGCGGGGGGCTTCAAGAGACCCAGTACTTC.

The chain carries TRBV19 and TRBJ2-7; 7 bases line up with TRBD1. This CDR3 region has 13 residues. The germline V gene has CDR1 LNHDA and CDR2 SQIVND (reference sequence). Unmatched junction bases numbered 6, after V lost 4 bases and J lost 6 bases. This chain's CDR3 is CASSTRTGPEQYF. The CDR3 DNA reads as TGTGCCAGTAGTACTCGGACAGGCCCCGAGCAGTACTTC.

The chain carries TRBV19 and TRBJ1-6; 7 bases map to TRBD1. CDR3 length equals 16 residues. V lost 3 bases to trimming and J lost 2 bases; unmatched junction nucleotides: 4. Germline V lookup: CDR1 LNHDA, CDR2 SQIVND (reference sequence). The CDR3, as DNA: TGTGCCAGTAGTATGACCGGGACAGCCTATAATTCACCCCTCCACTTT. This gives the protein CASSMTGTAYNSPLHF.

This chain connects TRBV27 to TRBJ2-7; 7 bases map to TRBD2. Germline V gives CDR1 MNHEY, CDR2 SMNVEV (reference sequence). This CDR3 has 14 amino acids. V lost 6 bases and J lost 6; bases outside the gene matches: 11. The CDR3 sequence is CASRKTGGRGEQYF. CDR3 bases: TGTGCCAGCAGGAAAACGGGGGGACGCGGCGAGCAGTACTTC.

This chain connects TRBV11-2 to TRBJ1-2, with 8 positions matching TRBD1. Germline assignment: CDR1 SGHAT and CDR2 FQNNGV. This CDR3 spans 16 amino acids. V was clipped by 0 bases and J by 7 bases; unmatched bases: 10. The DNA for the CDR3 is TGTGCCAGCAGCTTAGATTCCGCAGGGGGCGCGGGTGGCTACACCTTC. Residues: CASSLDSAGGAGGYTF.

Details on this clone: This CDR3 is also generated by other DNA sequences in the sample. This chain uses TRBV19 with TRBJ1-1, with TRBD1 matching 10 bases. There are 14 residues in the CDR3. V was clipped by 4 bases and J by 5 bases; unmatched bases: 4. Germline V gene lookup returns CDR1 LNHDA and CDR2 SQIVND (reference sequence). The chain's CDR3 is CASSNRDRGTEAFF. For the CDR3, the DNA is TGTGCCAGTAGTAACCGGGACAGGGGTACTGAAGCTTTCTTT.

This chain joins TRBV9 and TRBJ2-2; TRBD2 is a possible D gene (5 bases). Germline V gene sequence: CDR1 SGDLS, CDR2 YYNGEE. This CDR3 contains 16 residues. V lost 3 bases, J lost 4 bases, and 16 bases lay in between. This chain's CDR3 is CASSEPGKEVTGELFF. The CDR3 DNA follows: TGTGCCAGCAGCGAGCCGGGGAAGGAGGTCACCGGGGAGCTGTTTTTT.

Concerning this clone itself: The identical CDR3 is also encoded by other nucleotide sequences in the sample. The genes are TRBV6-6 and TRBJ2-7, with TRBD2 as a possible D gene (6 bases). V was cut by 2 bases and J by 3 bases, with 11 bases left in between. The CDR3 length is 14 residues. Germline values: CDR1 MNHNY, CDR2 SVGAGI (reference sequence). CDR3 DNA sequence: TGTGCCAGCAGTTACGGGGCCGGGGGCTACGAGCAGTACTTC. Its protein product is CASSYGAGGYEQYF.

The V gene is TRBV28, the J gene TRBJ2-7; TRBD1 might be the D (6 bases). This CDR3 region has 16 residues. V was pared by 4 bases and J by 4 bases, with 20 bases between. Germline V gives CDR1 MDHEN, CDR2 SYDVKM. Written as DNA, the CDR3 is TGTGCCAGCAGTTACCTCTTGGACAGTTCTTGGTACGAGCAGTACTTC. Amino acid sequence: CASSYLLDSSWYEQYF.

The rearrangement links TRBV19 to TRBJ2-2; 7 nucleotides align to TRBD1. This CDR3 has 15 amino acids. In germline, CDR1 is LNHDA, CDR2 SQIVND (reference sequence). V was clipped by 7 bases and J by 2 bases; unmatched bases: 7. CDR3: CASMLGTVNTGELFF. In nucleotides, the CDR3 is TGTGCCAGTATGCTCGGGACAGTCAACACCGGGGAGCTGTTTTTT.

V and J are TRBV19 and TRBJ2-1; D unclear. CDR3 length: 13 amino acids. In germline, CDR1 is LNHDA, CDR2 SQIVND (reference sequence). Trimming pared 7 bases from V and 4 bases from J, leaving 11 bases between. The CDR3 loop reads CASKGQGYNEQFF. The CDR3 DNA reads as TGTGCCAGTAAAGGGCAAGGTTACAATGAGCAGTTCTTC.

Comments on this clone: The same CDR3 arises from other DNA sequences in this sample as well. The chain links TRBV30 to TRBJ2-7; a possible D gene is TRBD1 (5 bases). The germline gives CDR1 GTSNPN, CDR2 SVGIG (reference sequence). The CDR3 has 11 amino acids. V dropped 4 bases and J dropped 2 bases, with 6 bases sitting between them. For the CDR3, the DNA is TGTGCCTGGACAGGGACCTACGAGCAGTACTTC. Its protein is CAWTGTYEQYF.

The chain employs TRBV4-1 and TRBJ2-5; D could derive from TRBD1 or TRBD2 (5 bases each). This CDR3 contains 13 residues. Looked up from germline, CDR1 is MGHRA and CDR2 is YSYEKL. V was cut by 1 base and J by 6 bases, with 9 bases left in between. In nucleotides, the CDR3 is TGCGCCAGCAGCCAAGTGACGGGACAGACCCAGTACTTC. It encodes CASSQVTGQTQYF.

This clone showed up just a few times. The chain couples TRBV19 to TRBJ2-2; either TRBD1 or TRBD2 may fit D (5 bases each). This CDR3 is 15 amino acids long. Trimming left V 7 bases short and J 2 bases short, with 14 bases between. Per germline, CDR1 LNHDA and CDR2 SQIVND (reference sequence). CDR3 DNA sequence: TGTGCCAGTATGATGTACGGGGCTAACACCGGGGAGCTGTTTTTT. Translation gives CASMMYGANTGELFF.

CDR3 in amino acids: CASSERNEAFF. CDR3 nucleotide sequence: TGTGCCAGCAGTGAACGGAATGAAGCTTTCTTT. The rearrangement joins TRBV2 to TRBJ1-1; no clear D gene. The CDR3 totals 11 residues. V shed 2 bases and J shed 7 bases, with 5 bases lying between them. Germline CDR1 SNHLY, CDR2 FYNNEI.

This chain uses TRBV7-2 with TRBJ2-7; D might be TRBD1 or TRBD2, each matching 5 bases. V lost 5 bases and J lost 2, with 16 bases in between. CDR3 length: 15 residues. Germline lookup yields CDR1 SGHTA and CDR2 FQGNSA. The CDR3 nucleotides are TGTGCCAGCAGCGTCGAGGGTTGGGGCACCTACGAGCAGTACTTC. This encodes CASSVEGWGTYEQYF.